This paragraph reports one T cell receptor beta chain. The second PCR ran roughly 6 to 12 cycles with a sample-barcoded 5' primer and J-beta primers. One entry per CDR3 protein results from TCRdb running MiXCR on the 5' RACE reads. The sample lists around 1,900,000 distinct CDR3 sequences, about two fifths occurring once. These data are taken from a study of blood T cells in healthy people across ages. This CDR3 contains 18 residues. From germline, CDR1 is SGHTA and CDR2 FQGNSA. V dropped 1 base and J dropped 4 bases, with 20 bases sitting between them. Each donor's blood draw was 8.5 to 10 milliliters of peripheral blood.

The chain combines TRBV7-2 with TRBJ1-3; D is possibly TRBD1 (5 bases). This clonotype was sampled from a human donor in good health. The sequenced sample consisted of blood. The CDR3 reads CASSLVAGTTASGNTIYF. CDR3 in DNA: TGTGCCAGCAGCTTAGTTGCGGGGACGACAGCGTCAGGAAACACCATATATTTT.